A selection of T cell receptor beta chains follows, all from one sample in a study of T cells in Graves' hyperthyroidism and ophthalmopathy. TCRdb independently ran MiXCR on the multiplex PCR reads; one entry per CDR3 protein. There are about 500,000 distinct CDR3 sequences in the sample; 15% to 20% occur only once, and approximately 30% lies in the top ten. The sequencing input was blood. All receptors derive from a woman in her twenties or thirties with Graves' ophthalmopathy. CDR3s include the opening cysteine and the closing phenylalanine or tryptophan. Each record gives: CDR3 protein, CDR3 DNA, D gene, V gene, CDR3 length, clone size, J gene. The D gene is left open where the match is weak. A clone size is listed for some rows: how often the clone was seen (once, few, many), or a class if it is expanded.

CDR3: CASSSPEQFF
DNA: TGTGCCAGCAGTTCCCCTGAGCAGTTCTTC
D: -
V: TRBV28
length: 10
size: many
J: TRBJ2-1

CDR3: CASSEFVETTLNEKLFF
DNA: TGTGCCAGCAGTGAATTTGTGGAGACTACCCTGAATGAAAAACTGTTTTTT
D: -
V: TRBV6-1
length: 17
size: few
J: TRBJ1-4

CDR3: CASVAQGAVHYGYTF
DNA: TGTGCCAGCGTGGCTCAGGGGGCCGTTCACTATGGCTACACCTTC
D: TRBD1
V: TRBV2
length: 15
size: many
J: TRBJ1-2

CDR3: CATSDPGQGGSEQFF
DNA: TGTGCCACCAGTGACCCTGGACAGGGAGGGAGTGAGCAGTTCTTC
D: -
V: TRBV24-1
length: 15
size: many
J: TRBJ2-1

CDR3: CASSSSMDLYNEQFF
DNA: TGTGCCAGCAGTTCTTCTATGGACTTGTACAATGAGCAGTTCTTC
D: -
V: TRBV6-5
length: 15
size: -
J: TRBJ2-1

CDR3: CASRSQGSGSNQPQHF
DNA: TGTGCCAGTAGATCCCAGGGGTCTGGTAGCAATCAGCCCCAGCATTTT
D: -
V: TRBV19
length: 16
size: few
J: TRBJ1-5

CDR3: CASSPPLGEIAGDTQYF
DNA: TGTGCCAGCTCACCACCCCTGGGAGAAATAGCGGGAGATACGCAGTATTTT
D: TRBD2
V: TRBV18
length: 17
size: few
J: TRBJ2-3

CDR3: CASSYFGGKTQYF
DNA: TGTGCCAGCAGTTACTTTGGGGGAAAGACCCAGTACTTC
D: -
V: TRBV6-5
length: 13
size: -
J: TRBJ2-5

CDR3: CASSQNTEAFF
DNA: TGTGCCAGCAGCCAGAACACTGAAGCTTTCTTT
D: -
V: TRBV12-3/TRBV12-4
length: 11
size: many
J: TRBJ1-1

CDR3: CASSPVGGNYGYTF
DNA: TGTGCCAGCAGCCCCGTAGGGGGGAACTATGGCTACACCTTC
D: -
V: TRBV9
length: 14
size: few
J: TRBJ1-2

CDR3: CASSQDLSTAGERNTQYF
DNA: TGCGCCAGCAGCCAAGATCTAAGTACAGCGGGAGAGAGGAATACGCAGTATTTT
D: TRBD2
V: TRBV4-3
length: 18
size: -
J: TRBJ2-3

CDR3: CASSLVSGSTYEQYF
DNA: TGTGCCAGCAGCTTAGTTAGCGGGAGTACCTACGAGCAGTACTTC
D: TRBD2
V: TRBV11-2
length: 15
size: many
J: TRBJ2-7

CDR3: CSALIPGTVDNEQFF
DNA: TGCAGTGCTCTAATTCCCGGGACAGTAGACAATGAGCAGTTCTTC
D: TRBD1
V: TRBV20-1
length: 15
size: many
J: TRBJ2-1

CDR3: CASSLNSGANVLTF
DNA: TGTGCCAGCAGTCTGAATTCTGGGGCCAACGTCCTGACTTTC
D: -
V: TRBV11-1
length: 14
size: many
J: TRBJ2-6

CDR3: CAWSDLAGVGDEQFF
DNA: TGTGCCTGGAGTGACCTAGCGGGAGTTGGGGATGAGCAGTTCTTC
D: TRBD2
V: TRBV30
length: 15
size: many
J: TRBJ2-1

CDR3: CASTSSWTSGSFPHSEQFF
DNA: TGCGCCAGCACTTCCTCTTGGACTAGCGGGAGTTTTCCCCACAGTGAGCAGTTCTTC
D: TRBD2
V: TRBV5-1
length: 19
size: many
J: TRBJ2-1

CDR3: CASRPTLSGYNEQFF
DNA: TGTGCCAGCAGACCTACCTTATCGGGGTACAATGAGCAGTTCTTC
D: -
V: TRBV6-1
length: 15
size: many
J: TRBJ2-1

CDR3: CSARLAGGSSYEQYF
DNA: TGCAGTGCGCGTTTAGCGGGAGGGAGCTCCTACGAGCAGTACTTC
D: TRBD2
V: TRBV20-1
length: 15
size: many
J: TRBJ2-7

CDR3: CASSAAGVSEAFF
DNA: TGTGCCAGCAGCGCCGCGGGAGTCAGTGAAGCTTTCTTT
D: -
V: TRBV7-3
length: 13
size: -
J: TRBJ1-1

CDR3: CASSLDLEFGRASDTEAFF
DNA: TGTGCCAGCAGCTTAGATCTCGAGTTTGGGCGAGCGTCGGACACTGAAGCTTTCTTT
D: -
V: TRBV11-2
length: 19
size: -
J: TRBJ1-1

CDR3: CASSPNLLTGEKLFF
DNA: TGTGCCAGCAGCCCGAACCTCCTCACGGGTGAAAAACTGTTTTTT
D: -
V: TRBV12-3/TRBV12-4
length: 15
size: many
J: TRBJ1-4

CDR3: CASSFTGLAGATDTQYF
DNA: TGTGCCAGCAGTTTTACGGGACTAGCGGGAGCCACAGATACGCAGTATTTT
D: TRBD2
V: TRBV6-2/TRBV6-3
length: 17
size: many
J: TRBJ2-3

CDR3: CASSLQGQGMTEAFF
DNA: TGTGCCAGCAGCTTACAGGGACAAGGGATGACTGAAGCTTTCTTT
D: -
V: TRBV7-9
length: 15
size: -
J: TRBJ1-1

CDR3: CASSIGGVSYEQYF
DNA: TGTGCCAGTAGTATCGGCGGCGTATCCTACGAGCAGTACTTC
D: -
V: TRBV19
length: 14
size: -
J: TRBJ2-7

CDR3: CASSLSGSVYEQYF
DNA: TGTGCCAGCAGTTTATCAGGGTCCGTCTACGAGCAGTACTTC
D: -
V: TRBV28
length: 14
size: many
J: TRBJ2-7

CDR3: CASSPGRGTGAKETQYF
DNA: TGTGCCAGCAGTCCCGGGAGGGGGACAGGGGCAAAAGAGACCCAGTACTTC
D: TRBD1
V: TRBV27
length: 17
size: many
J: TRBJ2-5

CDR3: CASSAAYERYF
DNA: TGTGCCAGCAGTGCGGCCTACGAGCGGTACTTC
D: -
V: TRBV2
length: 11
size: -
J: TRBJ2-7

CDR3: CASSPPSRASYEQYF
DNA: TGTGCCAGCAGCCCCCCCTCCAGGGCCTCCTACGAGCAGTACTTC
D: -
V: TRBV5-5
length: 15
size: few
J: TRBJ2-7

CDR3: CASSLVGGGPEQYF
DNA: TGTGCCAGCAGCTTGGTGGGTGGGGGACCCGAGCAGTACTTC
D: -
V: TRBV5-6
length: 14
size: many
J: TRBJ2-7

CDR3: CASTNLGTIYGYTF
DNA: TGTGCCAGTACCAACCTCGGGACGATCTATGGCTACACCTTC
D: -
V: TRBV19
length: 14
size: -
J: TRBJ1-2

CDR3: CASSLRQGSGYEQYF
DNA: TGTGCCAGCAGCTTAAGGCAGGGTAGCGGTTACGAGCAGTACTTC
D: -
V: TRBV7-9
length: 15
size: many
J: TRBJ2-7

CDR3: CSAGQVDEQFF
DNA: TGCAGTGCTGGACAGGTCGATGAGCAGTTCTTC
D: TRBD1
V: TRBV20-1
length: 11
size: many
J: TRBJ2-1

CDR3: CASSQTSGISTDTQYF
DNA: TGCGCCAGCAGCCAAACTAGCGGGATCAGCACAGATACGCAGTATTTT
D: TRBD2
V: TRBV4-3
length: 16
size: few
J: TRBJ2-3

CDR3: CASSLSSTSANTGELFF
DNA: TGCGCCAGCAGCCTCTCCTCGACTAGCGCGAACACCGGGGAGCTGTTTTTT
D: TRBD2
V: TRBV4-3
length: 17
size: -
J: TRBJ2-2

CDR3: CASTSGGGWAEAFF
DNA: TGTGCCAGCACCTCCGGTGGGGGGTGGGCTGAAGCTTTCTTT
D: -
V: TRBV6-1
length: 14
size: many
J: TRBJ1-1

CDR3: CASSYSRVFYGYTF
DNA: TGTGCCAGCAGTTACTCGAGGGTCTTCTATGGCTACACCTTC
D: -
V: TRBV6-5
length: 14
size: -
J: TRBJ1-2

CDR3: CATDREISYNEQFF
DNA: TGTGCCACCGACAGGGAGATTAGTTACAATGAGCAGTTCTTC
D: TRBD1
V: TRBV15
length: 14
size: few
J: TRBJ2-1

CDR3: CASSALQGATTEAFF
DNA: TGTGCCAGCAGTGCACTACAGGGGGCGACCACTGAAGCTTTCTTT
D: TRBD1
V: TRBV6-1
length: 15
size: few
J: TRBJ1-1

CDR3: CASNQETQYF
DNA: TGTGCCAGCAATCAAGAGACCCAGTACTTC
D: -
V: TRBV6-1
length: 10
size: few
J: TRBJ2-5

CDR3: CASSQRWTPRGAFF
DNA: TGTGCCAGCAGTCAACGTTGGACCCCTCGAGGAGCTTTCTTT
D: -
V: TRBV6-1
length: 14
size: many
J: TRBJ1-1

CDR3: CASSAWGSNQPQHF
DNA: TGTGCCAGCTCAGCTTGGGGGAGCAATCAGCCCCAGCATTTT
D: -
V: TRBV18
length: 14
size: many
J: TRBJ1-5

CDR3: CASSLGERGNVSSYEQYF
DNA: TGTGCCAGCAGCTTAGGTGAGCGTGGGAACGTAAGCTCCTACGAGCAGTACTTC
D: -
V: TRBV11-2
length: 18
size: few
J: TRBJ2-7

CDR3: CAWNWGGGDQPQHF
DNA: TGTGCCTGGAACTGGGGGGGAGGGGATCAGCCCCAGCATTTT
D: -
V: TRBV30
length: 14
size: few
J: TRBJ1-5

CDR3: CAISVQASTDTQYF
DNA: TGTGCCATCAGTGTTCAGGCTAGCACAGATACGCAGTATTTT
D: -
V: TRBV10-3
length: 14
size: few
J: TRBJ2-3

CDR3: CASSQQYRLRAGNSYNEQFF
DNA: TGTGCCAGCAGCCAACAATATAGGTTAAGGGCAGGTAACTCCTACAATGAGCAGTTCTTC
D: -
V: TRBV4-2
length: 20
size: -
J: TRBJ2-1

CDR3: CASSPPGGYRGYTF
DNA: TGTGCCAGCAGTCCGCCAGGAGGGTATCGGGGCTACACCTTC
D: -
V: TRBV27
length: 14
size: many
J: TRBJ1-2